Listed below are T cell receptor beta chains from one sample, sequenced in a study of beta chain features in type 1 diabetes. Profiled with immunoSEQ multiplex PCR; TCRdb holds only in-frame clones, not every one. This table has about 270,000 clones, roughly an eighth appearing once. Material: naive CD4+ T cells from blood. These receptor sequences come from a man aged 25 to 40 with type 1 diabetes. Each CDR3 is given with its conserved first and last residue. Each record gives: D gene, clone size, V gene, CDR3 length, J gene, CDR3 protein, CDR3 DNA. A D gene is named only where the DNA matches it firmly. A row's size may be missing; if present it is once, few, many or a size class.

>.|.|TRBV18|13|TRBJ2-5
CASSRASQETQYF
TGTGCCAGCTCCCGCGCGTCCCAAGAGACCCAGTACTTC
>.|.|TRBV9|17|TRBJ2-4
CASSAQSSSLAKNIQYF
TGTGCCAGCAGCGCGCAGAGTAGTAGCCTAGCCAAAAACATTCAGTACTTC
>TRBD1|few|TRBV2|15|TRBJ2-2
CASGGQVMLTGELFF
TGTGCCAGCGGCGGACAGGTCATGCTCACCGGGGAGCTGTTTTTT
>.|few|TRBV5-1|17|TRBJ2-5
CASSLLGTPGLQETQYF
TGCGCCAGCAGCTTGTTAGGGACTCCCGGATTGCAAGAGACCCAGTACTTC
>TRBD1|.|TRBV19|13|TRBJ1-4
CASKARGHEKLFF
TGTGCCAGTAAGGCCAGGGGGCATGAAAAACTGTTTTTT
>.|few|TRBV30|10|TRBJ2-1
CAWSGVEQFF
TGTGCCTGGAGTGGAGTTGAGCAGTTCTTC
>TRBD1|.|TRBV9|15|TRBJ2-7
CATFPPTGTNYEQYF
TGTGCCACCTTCCCCCCGACAGGGACCAATTACGAGCAGTACTTC
>TRBD1|.|TRBV6-1|17|TRBJ1-5
CASSERVDRDSNQPQHF
TGTGCCAGCAGTGAAAGAGTCGACAGGGATAGCAATCAGCCCCAGCATTTT
>.|.|TRBV6-6|13|TRBJ2-3
CASSSDSTDTQYF
TGTGCCAGCAGTAGCGATAGCACAGATACGCAGTATTTT
>TRBD2|few|TRBV28|18|TRBJ2-1
CASSPTGFSGTSYNEQFF
TGTGCCAGCAGTCCGACAGGATTTAGCGGGACTTCCTACAATGAGCAGTTCTTC
>TRBD2|few|TRBV11-2|18|TRBJ2-2
CASAGGSGLAGDTGELFF
TGTGCCTCAGCCGGGGGCTCGGGACTAGCGGGAGACACCGGGGAGCTGTTTTTT
>TRBD2|.|TRBV28|15|TRBJ2-1
CASTTQASGSNEQFF
TGTGCCAGCACAACTCAGGCTAGCGGGAGTAATGAGCAGTTCTTC
>TRBD2|.|TRBV28|16|TRBJ2-3
CASSPGTSRLTDTQYF
TGTGCCAGCAGCCCCGGGACTAGCCGACTCACAGATACGCAGTATTTT
>.|.|TRBV6-1|12|TRBJ2-1
CASSGGSAETFF
TGTGCCAGCAGTGGCGGGTCCGCAGAAACGTTCTTC
>.|few|TRBV29-1|13|TRBJ2-1
CSVDSGTYNEQFF
TGCAGCGTTGATAGCGGTACTTACAATGAGCAGTTCTTC
>TRBD2|.|TRBV5-4|16|TRBJ2-1
CASSLAGGSSYNEQFF
TGTGCCAGCAGCTTGGCCGGGGGGAGCTCCTACAATGAGCAGTTCTTC
>.|few|TRBV6-5|15|TRBJ1-2
CASSYDTSTRGGYTF
TGTGCCAGCAGTTACGACACCTCGACTCGGGGTGGCTACACCTTC
>.|.|TRBV5-1|15|TRBJ1-1
CASSLGQGKNTEAFF
TGCGCCAGCAGCTTGGGGCAGGGGAAGAACACTGAAGCTTTCTTT
>TRBD1|.|TRBV25-1|18|TRBJ2-3
CASSEYPGTGESTDTQYF
TGTGCCAGCAGTGAATATCCCGGGACAGGGGAAAGCACAGATACGCAGTATTTT
>TRBD2|.|TRBV15|14|TRBJ2-1
CATNLGREVGEQFF
TGTGCCACAAATCTGGGGCGGGAGGTGGGTGAGCAGTTCTTC
>.|few|TRBV7-3|14|TRBJ1-1
CASSLGPQGTEAFF
TGTGCCAGCAGCTTAGGCCCTCAGGGGACTGAAGCTTTCTTT
>TRBD2|.|TRBV14|19|TRBJ2-1
CASSQDRRTSGRARNEQFF
TGTGCCAGCAGCCAAGATAGGAGAACTAGCGGGAGGGCGAGGAATGAGCAGTTCTTC
>TRBD1|.|TRBV27|15|TRBJ1-2
CASMGAGQGLSGYTF
TGTGCCAGCATGGGAGCCGGACAGGGGTTAAGTGGCTACACCTTC
>TRBD1|.|TRBV7-2|16|TRBJ2-7
CASSHPLDRNSYEQYF
TGTGCCAGCAGCCACCCGTTGGACAGGAACTCCTACGAGCAGTACTTC
>.|few|TRBV7-2|15|TRBJ2-3
CASSLAAGSTDTQYF
TGTGCCAGCAGCTTAGCGGCCGGGAGCACAGATACGCAGTATTTT
>.|.|TRBV7-9|14|TRBJ2-2
CASSLLSNTGELFF
TGTGCCAGCAGCTTATTATCGAACACCGGGGAGCTGTTTTTT
>TRBD2|.|TRBV6-1|17|TRBJ2-4
CASSESSAGGPQDIQYF
TGTGCCAGCAGTGAATCCTCAGCGGGGGGGCCTCAGGACATTCAGTACTTC
>TRBD2|once|TRBV28|16|TRBJ2-3
CASSLSGGGFTDTQYF
TGTGCCAGCAGTTTGAGCGGGGGGGGATTCACAGATACGCAGTATTTT
>.|few|TRBV28|15|TRBJ2-1
CASSPPGSSYNEQFF
TGTGCCAGCAGTCCTCCGGGGAGCTCCTACAATGAGCAGTTCTTC
>.|few|TRBV5-1|14|TRBJ2-5
CASSLGPSKETQYF
TGCGCCAGCAGCTTGGGGCCTTCGAAAGAGACCCAGTACTTC
>.|.|TRBV9|15|TRBJ2-7
CASSPFSASSYEQYF
TGTGCCAGCAGCCCCTTTAGCGCTTCATCCTACGAGCAGTACTTC
>TRBD1|few|TRBV2|14|TRBJ2-2
CASSGQGITGELFF
TGTGCCAGCAGCGGACAGGGGATCACCGGGGAGCTGTTTTTT
>TRBD2|few|TRBV28|14|TRBJ2-1
CASLAGEKGNEQFF
TGTGCCAGCCTAGCGGGAGAAAAGGGAAATGAGCAGTTCTTC
>TRBD1|.|TRBV28|14|TRBJ2-7
CASSFRTGGREQYF
TGTGCCAGCAGTTTCCGGACAGGGGGCCGGGAGCAGTACTTC
>.|.|TRBV4-2|15|TRBJ2-7
CASSQGGDASYEQYF
TGTGCCAGCAGCCAAGGGGGGGACGCTTCCTACGAGCAGTACTTC
>TRBD2|.|TRBV7-2|15|TRBJ2-5
CASSFVAGGQETQYF
TGTGCCAGCAGCTTCGTAGCGGGAGGACAAGAGACCCAGTACTTC
>.|few|TRBV4-3|15|TRBJ2-4
CASSQEVLATNIQYF
TGCGCCAGCAGCCAAGAAGTACTAGCTACGAACATTCAGTACTTC
>.|few|TRBV9|13|TRBJ2-3
CASSVKPTDTQYF
TGTGCCAGCAGCGTAAAGCCCACAGATACGCAGTATTTT